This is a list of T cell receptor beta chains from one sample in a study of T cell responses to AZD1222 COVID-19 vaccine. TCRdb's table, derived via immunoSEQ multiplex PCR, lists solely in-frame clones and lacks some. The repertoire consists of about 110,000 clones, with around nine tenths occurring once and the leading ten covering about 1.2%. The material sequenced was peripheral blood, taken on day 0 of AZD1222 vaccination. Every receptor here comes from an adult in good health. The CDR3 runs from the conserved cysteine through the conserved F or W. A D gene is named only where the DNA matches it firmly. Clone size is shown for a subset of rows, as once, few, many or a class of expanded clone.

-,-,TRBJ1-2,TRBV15,CATSRDRALNYGYTF,TGTGCCACCAGCAGAGATCGGGCCTTAAACTATGGCTACACCTTC
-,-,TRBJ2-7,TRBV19,CASSIGPGRDYEQYF,TGTGCCAGTAGTATAGGGCCAGGTCGAGACTACGAGCAGTACTTC
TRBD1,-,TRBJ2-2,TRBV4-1,CASSQYRGPGELFF,TGCGCCAGCAGCCAGTACAGGGGCCCCGGGGAGCTGTTTTTT
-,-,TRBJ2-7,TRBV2,CASSDGYSSRHEQYF,TGTGCCAGCAGTGACGGGTACAGCTCTCGCCACGAGCAGTACTTC
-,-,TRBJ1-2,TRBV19,CASISTEKGNYGYTF,TGTGCCAGCATTTCAACAGAAAAGGGTAACTATGGCTACACCTTC
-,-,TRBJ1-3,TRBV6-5,CASNPAGDSGNTIYF,TGTGCCAGCAACCCGGCAGGAGACTCTGGAAACACCATATATTTT
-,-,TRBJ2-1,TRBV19,CASSMGWGPQFF,TGTGCCAGTAGTATGGGGTGGGGGCCTCAGTTCTTC
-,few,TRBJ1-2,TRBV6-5,CASSYSSVGNYGYTF,TGTGCCAGCAGTTACTCGAGCGTCGGAAACTATGGCTACACCTTC
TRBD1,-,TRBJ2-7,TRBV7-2,CASRRAGTGSYEQYF,TGTGCCAGCCGACGAGCCGGGACAGGGTCCTACGAGCAGTACTTC
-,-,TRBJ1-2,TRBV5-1,CASSLGGAHTF,TGCGCCAGCAGCTTGGGAGGGGCGCACACCTTC
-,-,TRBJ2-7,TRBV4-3,CASSQDQMGLRYF,TGCGCCAGCAGCCAAGATCAAATGGGCCTTCGGTACTTC
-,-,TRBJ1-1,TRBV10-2,CASSLENTEAFF,TGCGCCAGCAGCTTAGAGAACACTGAAGCTTTCTTT
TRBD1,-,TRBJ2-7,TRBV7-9,CASTPYRGDYEQYF,TGTGCCAGCACTCCTTACAGGGGTGACTACGAGCAGTACTTC
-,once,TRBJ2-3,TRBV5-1,CASSLMTPSTDTQYF,TGCGCCAGCAGCTTGATGACACCGAGCACAGATACGCAGTATTTT
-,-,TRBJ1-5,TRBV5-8,CASSLQFRGTHF,TGTGCCAGCAGCTTACAATTCCGGGGGACGCATTTT
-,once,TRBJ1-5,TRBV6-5,CASASNQPQHF,TGTGCCAGTGCCAGCAATCAGCCCCAGCATTTT
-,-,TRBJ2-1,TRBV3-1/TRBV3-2,CASSQDGGYYNEQFF,TGTGCCAGCAGCCAAGACGGCGGGTACTACAATGAGCAGTTCTTC
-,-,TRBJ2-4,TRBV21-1,CASSKCPDRSSF,TGTGCCAGCAGCAAATGCCCCGACAGGTCCAGCTTC
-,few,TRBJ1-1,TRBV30,CAWSVPWTGLTRIGDRMNTEAFF,TGTGCCTGGAGTGTACCGTGGACCGGGCTGACACGGATCGGGGATAGGATGAACACTGAAGCTTTCTTT
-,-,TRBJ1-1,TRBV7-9,CASSPTLWEKGAFF,TGTGCCAGCAGCCCTACTTTATGGGAGAAGGGAGCTTTCTTT
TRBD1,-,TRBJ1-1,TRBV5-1,CASSLAGTGNTEAFF,TGCGCCAGCAGCTTGGCGGGGACAGGGAACACTGAAGCTTTCTTT
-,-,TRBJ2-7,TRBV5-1,CASSLAAGEGYEQYF,TGCGCCAGCAGCTTGGCCGCAGGGGAAGGCTATGAGCAGTACTTC
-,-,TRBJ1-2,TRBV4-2,CASSQGLGVDYGYTF,TGTGCCAGCAGCCAAGGGTTAGGGGTAGACTATGGCTACACCTTC
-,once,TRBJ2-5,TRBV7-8,CASSFQWGETQYF,TGTGCCAGCAGCTTCCAATGGGGAGAGACCCAGTACTTC
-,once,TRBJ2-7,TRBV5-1,CASSLAGQGNLDEQYF,TGCGCCAGCAGCTTGGCCGGGCAGGGGAACCTCGACGAGCAGTACTTC
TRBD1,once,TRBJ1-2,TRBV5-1,CASSPGDSQNYGYTF,TGCGCCAGCAGCCCCGGGGACAGTCAAAACTATGGCTACACCTTC
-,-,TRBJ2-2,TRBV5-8,CASSLVLGTGELFF,TGTGCCAGCAGCTTGGTTTTGGGCACCGGGGAGCTGTTTTTT
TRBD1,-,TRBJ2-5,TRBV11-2,CASSRRTGVHQETQYF,TGTGCCAGCAGCCGTAGGACAGGGGTACACCAAGAGACCCAGTACTTC
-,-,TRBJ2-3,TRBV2,CASSDLGTVSTDTQYF,TGTGCCAGCAGTGATTTGGGGACCGTCAGCACAGATACGCAGTATTTT
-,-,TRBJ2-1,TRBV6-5,CASSTGPFNEQFF,TGTGCCAGCAGCACAGGGCCCTTCAATGAGCAGTTCTTC
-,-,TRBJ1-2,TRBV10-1,CASSERAGTGYTF,TGCGCCAGCAGTGAGCGGGCAGGGACTGGCTACACCTTC
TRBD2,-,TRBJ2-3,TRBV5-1,CASSLGLAGGRTDTQYF,TGCGCCAGCAGCTTGGGGCTAGCGGGGGGACGCACAGATACGCAGTATTTT
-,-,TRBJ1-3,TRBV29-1,CSVEDYQSNTIYF,TGCAGCGTTGAAGATTACCAGTCAAACACCATATATTTT
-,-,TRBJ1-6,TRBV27,CASSLWGSSYNSPLHF,TGTGCCAGCAGTTTATGGGGGAGCTCCTATAATTCACCCCTCCACTTT
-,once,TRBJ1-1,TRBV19,CASSIPRRNTEAFF,TGTGCCAGTAGTATCCCCAGAAGGAACACTGAAGCTTTCTTT
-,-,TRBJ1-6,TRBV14,CASSQRSYNSPLHF,TGTGCCAGCAGCCAAAGGTCCTATAATTCACCCCTCCACTTT
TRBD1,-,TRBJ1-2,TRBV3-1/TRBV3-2,CASSQVQGRGYTF,TGTGCCAGCAGCCAAGTACAGGGGCGCGGCTACACCTTC
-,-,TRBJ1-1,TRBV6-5,CASIAPLGAFF,TGTGCCAGCATTGCCCCCCTCGGAGCTTTCTTT
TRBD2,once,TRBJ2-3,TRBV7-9,CASSTPRLAGAFRDTQYF,TGTGCCAGCAGCACCCCCCGACTAGCGGGGGCGTTTAGGGATACGCAGTATTTT
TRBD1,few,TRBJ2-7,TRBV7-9,CASRVGTGGAEQYF,TGTGCCAGCAGGGTCGGGACAGGGGGCGCCGAGCAGTACTTC
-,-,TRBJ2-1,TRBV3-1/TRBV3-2,CASSQGHLYNEQFF,TGTGCCAGCAGCCAAGGCCATCTCTACAATGAGCAGTTCTTC
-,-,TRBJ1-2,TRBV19,CASSISITYGYTF,TGTGCCAGTAGTATTAGTATCACCTATGGCTACACCTTC
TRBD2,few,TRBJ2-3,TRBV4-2,CASSQDPGLVPTDTQYF,TGTGCCAGCAGCCAGGATCCGGGACTAGTCCCCACAGATACGCAGTATTTT
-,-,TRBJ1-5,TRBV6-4,CASSAERGHQPQHF,TGTGCCAGCAGTGCCGAGAGGGGCCACCAGCCCCAGCATTTT
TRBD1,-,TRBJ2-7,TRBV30,CAWSGGQGLMGEQYF,TGTGCCTGGAGTGGGGGACAGGGGCTAATGGGCGAGCAGTACTTC
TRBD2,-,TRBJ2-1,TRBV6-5,CASSIGTSGGNEQFF,TGTGCCAGCAGTATCGGCACTAGCGGGGGAAATGAGCAGTTCTTC
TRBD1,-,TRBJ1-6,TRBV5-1,CASSTGQVGNSPLHF,TGCGCCAGCAGCACGGGACAGGTGGGAAATTCACCCCTCCACTTT
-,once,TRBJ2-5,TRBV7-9,CASSFGPAGQETQYF,TGTGCCAGCAGCTTTGGTCCCGCGGGCCAAGAGACCCAGTACTTC
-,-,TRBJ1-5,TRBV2,CASSDRYSNQPQHF,TGTGCCAGCAGTGATCGGTATAGCAATCAGCCCCAGCATTTT
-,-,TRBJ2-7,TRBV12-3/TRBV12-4,CASSLGTDGEQYF,TGTGCCAGCAGTCTCGGGACGGACGGCGAGCAGTACTTC
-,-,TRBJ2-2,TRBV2,CASSYSGELFF,TGTGCCAGCAGTTACAGCGGGGAGCTGTTTTTT
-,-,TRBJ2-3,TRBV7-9,CASSLGTPSDTQYF,TGTGCCAGCAGCTTGGGGACGCCCTCAGATACGCAGTATTTT
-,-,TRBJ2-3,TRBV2,CASSGSGYSTDTQYF,TGTGCCAGCAGTGGTAGCGGTTATAGCACAGATACGCAGTATTTT
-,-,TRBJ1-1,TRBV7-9,CASSLLGRANTEAFF,TGTGCCAGCAGCTTATTGGGCAGGGCGAACACTGAAGCTTTCTTT
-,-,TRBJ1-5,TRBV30,CAWSRGEVVSNQPQHF,TGTGCCTGGAGCAGGGGTGAGGTTGTTAGCAATCAGCCCCAGCATTTT
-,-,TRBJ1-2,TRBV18,CASSPTRGLRGYTF,TGTGCCAGCTCACCAACGAGGGGCTTACGGGGCTACACCTTC
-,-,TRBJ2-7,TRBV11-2,CASSLGPGEVYEQYF,TGTGCCAGCAGCTTAGGTCCTGGGGAGGTCTACGAGCAGTACTTC